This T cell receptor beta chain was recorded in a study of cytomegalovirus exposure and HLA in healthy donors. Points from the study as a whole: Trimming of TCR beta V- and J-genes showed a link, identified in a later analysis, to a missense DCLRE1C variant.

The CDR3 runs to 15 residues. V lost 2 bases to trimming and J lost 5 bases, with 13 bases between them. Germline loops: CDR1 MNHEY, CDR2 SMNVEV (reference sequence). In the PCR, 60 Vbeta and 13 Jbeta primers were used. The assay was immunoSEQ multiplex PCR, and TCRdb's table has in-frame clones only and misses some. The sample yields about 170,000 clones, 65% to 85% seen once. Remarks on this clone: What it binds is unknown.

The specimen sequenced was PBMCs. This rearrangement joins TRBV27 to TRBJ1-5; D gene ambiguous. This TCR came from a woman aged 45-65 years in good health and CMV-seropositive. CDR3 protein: CASSLRGPSDQPQHF. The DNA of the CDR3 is TGTGCCAGCAGTTTACGAGGGCCATCCGATCAGCCCCAGCATTTT.